The 18 T cell receptor beta chains presented below share a single source sample, sequenced in a study of sequential checkpoint blockade in melanoma. The data were produced by immunoSEQ multiplex PCR, yet TCRdb's version contains in-frame clones alone and is incomplete. The top ten hold 30% to 35% of the sample, which has 3,500 to 4,500 clones, almost 35% seen once. As for treatment: randomized to nivolumab then ipilimumab (arm A) or the reverse (arm B). Sequenced material: tumor tissue (inferred from file names), taken from a patient given nivolumab and ipilimumab in sequence. The receptor set was obtained from a human donor with melanoma.

This clone was picked up a small number of times. CDR3 sequence reads: CASSYGTNAEQFF. DNA of the CDR3: TGTGCCAGCAGTTACGGGACTAACGCTGAGCAGTTCTTC. This sequence joins TRBV6-8 and TRBJ2-1, with 7 nucleotides matching TRBD2. CDR1 is MNHGY, CDR2 SAAAGT, per germline. The V segment lost 2 bases and the J segment 9 bases; nucleotides outside the gene matches: 4. The CDR3 loop spans 13 amino acids.

The rearrangement joins TRBV30 to TRBJ1-4, with a tentative D call TRBD1 (6 bases). The germline V gene has CDR1 GTSNPN and CDR2 SVGIG (reference sequence). The CDR3 extends over 12 amino acids. Between the trimmed V and J ends, which lost 4 bases and 6 bases, there was a span of 9 bases. CDR3 region: CAWNRDYEKLFF. The CDR3 DNA sequence: TGTGCCTGGAACAGGGACTATGAAAAACTGTTTTTT.

The rearrangement uses TRBV9 and TRBJ2-5; weak D call: TRBD1 (5 bases). Germline V gene lookup returns CDR1 SGDLS and CDR2 YYNGEE. Trimming shortened V by 0 bases and J by 3 bases, and 15 bases separated the two germline ends. CDR3 length equals 16 residues. The CDR3 loop is CASSVGPGPIKETQYF. The CDR3 DNA is TGTGCCAGCAGCGTAGGCCCAGGGCCAATAAAAGAGACCCAGTACTTC. The full variable domain, in which reference TRBV9 and TRBJ2-5 provide the parts outside the CDR3, is DSGVTQTPKHLITATGQRVTLRCSPRSGDLSVYWYQQSLDQGLQFLIQYYNGEERAKGNILERFSAQQFPDLHSELNLSSLELGDSALYFCASSVGPGPIKETQYFGPGTRLLVL.

The chain is built from TRBV9 and TRBJ2-5; weak D call: TRBD1 (6 bases). This CDR3 region has 15 residues. CDR1 and CDR2 from the germline V gene are SGDLS and YYNGEE. Trimming took off 4 bases at V and 1 base at J, with 14 bases between the two ends. The CDR3, as DNA: TGTGCCAGCAGCACAGGGCCGACTGCCCAAGAGACCCAGTACTTC. It yields the protein CASSTGPTAQETQYF.

CDR3 in amino acids: CAWSRGSSYEQYF. CDR3 DNA sequence: TGTGCCTGGAGTAGGGGGAGCTCCTACGAGCAGTACTTC. The J gene is TRBJ2-7, the V gene TRBV30, with D perhaps matching TRBD1 (6 bases). The CDR3 runs to 13 residues. The V gene's germline CDR1 is GTSNPN and CDR2 SVGIG (reference sequence). Trimming took off 2 bases at V and 0 bases at J, with 8 bases between the two ends.

In this sample, this clone is medium-sized (0.01 to 0.1%). The rearrangement links TRBV11-3 to TRBJ2-3; 7 positions match TRBD1. The V and J ends lost 5 bases and 4 bases, in that order; junction bases with no gene match: 6. The V gene's germline CDR1 is SGHNT and CDR2 YENEEA. CDR3 length: 14 amino acids. CDR3 DNA: TGTGCCAGCAGCCTAGGGGGCCAGGCAGATACGCAGTATTTT. This translates into CASSLGGQADTQYF.

The V and J genes are TRBV19 and TRBJ2-7, with a possible D match to TRBD2 (6 bases). Per the germline V gene, CDR1 is LNHDA and CDR2 is SQIVND (reference sequence). Trimming took off 5 bases at V and 2 bases at J, with 13 bases between the two ends. The CDR3 consists of 14 residues. This CDR3 is CASSAGPVTYEQYF. As DNA, the CDR3 is TGTGCCAGTAGTGCGGGACCCGTTACCTACGAGCAGTACTTC.

By proportion, this clone is medium-sized. This chain joins TRBV11-3 and TRBJ2-1; the D gene could be TRBD1 or TRBD2 (6 bases each). V lost 2 bases to trimming and J lost 9 bases, with 29 bases between them. This CDR3 is 19 amino acids long. Germline V lookup: CDR1 SGHNT, CDR2 YENEEA. CDR3 protein: CASSLMWVASVFPQGEQFF. The CDR3 coding sequence is TGTGCCAGCAGCTTAATGTGGGTAGCTAGCGTATTCCCACAGGGTGAGCAGTTCTTC.

The chain is built from TRBV19 and TRBJ2-7; D uncertain. Per the germline V gene, CDR1 is LNHDA and CDR2 is SQIVND (reference sequence). Trimming shortened V by 1 base and J by 2 bases, and 6 bases separated the two germline ends. This CDR3 region has 13 residues. The chain's CDR3 is CASSIGPAYEQYF. For the CDR3, the DNA is TGTGCCAGTAGTATAGGTCCGGCCTACGAGCAGTACTTC.

The chain uses TRBV9 and TRBJ2-1, with a tentative D call TRBD2 (6 bases). Deletions cut 9 bases from V and 8 bases from J, with 15 bases between. The CDR3 is made up of 12 amino acids. The germline V gene encodes CDR1 SGDLS and CDR2 YYNGEE. In DNA, the CDR3 is TGTGCCACCGGAAGGCGGGACCATGAGCAGTTCTTC. It encodes CATGRRDHEQFF.

The J gene is TRBJ2-2, the V gene TRBV19; no clear D gene. This CDR3 has 15 amino acids. From germline, CDR1 is LNHDA and CDR2 SQIVND (reference sequence). Trimming removed 8 bases at V and 2 bases at J, with 15 bases between. CDR3 bases: TGTGCCAGTCGGCGAGGTGGCAGTAACACCGGGGAGCTGTTTTTT. Its translation: CASRRGGSNTGELFF.

The J gene is TRBJ2-3, the V gene TRBV5-1; the D is unclear. The CDR3 is made up of 14 amino acids. Per the germline V gene, CDR1 is SGHRS and CDR2 is YFSETQ. V was trimmed by 0 bases and J by 4 bases, leaving 9 bases between them. The CDR3 protein is CASSLEGLADTQYF. The CDR3 DNA sequence: TGCGCCAGCAGCTTGGAAGGCTTGGCAGATACGCAGTATTTT.

This sequence joins TRBV19 and TRBJ2-2; D is tentatively TRBD1 or TRBD2 (5 bases each). Germline assignment: CDR1 LNHDA and CDR2 SQIVND (reference sequence). V lost 5 bases and J 3 bases, leaving 10 bases between the germline ends. The CDR3 loop spans 14 amino acids. CDR3 DNA sequence: TGTGCCAGTAGTCGGGGCATCGACACCGGGGAGCTGTTTTTT. Translating gives CASSRGIDTGELFF.

In its sample, this clone ranks as medium-sized. The chain is built from TRBV11-3 and TRBJ2-7; tentatively, D is TRBD1 or TRBD2 (5 bases each). The CDR3 contains 15 residues. Germline V gene data show CDR1 as SGHNT and CDR2 as YENEEA. The ends were cut back, 1 base at V and 0 bases at J, with 10 bases in the middle. The CDR3 loop reads CASSLVGRSSYEQYF. CDR3 DNA: TGTGCCAGCAGCTTAGTGGGACGCTCCTCCTACGAGCAGTACTTC.

This clone was picked up a small number of times. The chain combines TRBV6-7 with TRBJ2-7, with D hard to call. TRBV6-7 is reported as an ORF; its role is uncertain. This CDR3 contains 12 residues. V was clipped by 10 bases and J by 0 bases, with 10 bases between them. CDR3 in amino acids: CAIWDYSYEQYF. The DNA of the CDR3 is TGTGCCATCTGGGATTACTCCTACGAGCAGTACTTC.

The rearrangement joins TRBV30 to TRBJ1-1, with 7 bases aligning to TRBD1. The J segment lost 5 bases and the V segment lost 1 base, leaving 4 bases of the junction unmatched. The CDR3 loop spans 13 amino acids. Germline CDR1 GTSNPN, CDR2 SVGIG (reference sequence). CDR3 protein: CAWSGQGGTEAFF. The CDR3 nucleotides read TGTGCCTGGAGTGGACAGGGCGGTACTGAAGCTTTCTTT.

This clone was counted at least ten times. J is TRBJ2-2 and V is TRBV4-1; TRBD2 matches 9 bases. The V segment lost 4 bases and the J segment 0 bases; nucleotides outside the gene matches: 9. Germline V CDR1 and CDR2: MGHRA, YSYEKL. The CDR3 loop spans 18 amino acids. CDR3 residues: CASSPIGLAGTNTGELFF. The CDR3 bases are TGCGCCAGCAGCCCTATCGGGCTAGCGGGAACGAACACCGGGGAGCTGTTTTTT.

This clone was detected only a few times. V gene TRBV4-1 combines with J gene TRBJ1-1; no clear D gene. Trimming took off 1 base at V and 2 bases at J, with 11 bases between the two ends. This CDR3 region has 15 residues. CDR1 and CDR2 from the germline V gene are MGHRA and YSYEKL. CDR3 sequence (DNA): TGCGCCAGCAGCCAAGCAGAACGGCTAAACACTGAAGCTTTCTTT. As protein: CASSQAERLNTEAFF.